This TCR beta chain derives from a study of blood T cell repertoires in COVID-19. Study details: Samples of COVID-19 (acute and convalescent) were obtained from the United States, Italy and Spain. PBMCs, B-cell-depleted T cells, or T cells provided the cDNA or gDNA that made up the material.

CDR1 SNHLY and CDR2 FYNNEI come from the germline V gene. With 7 bases removed from V and 3 bases from J, the gap between germline ends came to 13 bases. The CDR3 is 13 residues long. In the original processing: Reference gene primer amplification in the assay estimated nucleated cell counts. TCRdb's table, derived via immunoSEQ multiplex PCR, lists solely in-frame clones and lacks some. V and J calls and clone size follow that table, whereas D and trimming were derived from the DNA. Among 150,000 to 200,000 clones listed, roughly four fifths were seen once. The sequenced sample was peripheral blood. This TCR came from a woman older than 75 with acute or convalescent COVID-19. This chain joins TRBV2 and TRBJ2-7; D ambiguous. This CDR3 reads CASNIASGYEQYF. The CDR3 DNA reads TGTGCCAGCAATATCGCTTCAGGCTACGAGCAGTACTTC.